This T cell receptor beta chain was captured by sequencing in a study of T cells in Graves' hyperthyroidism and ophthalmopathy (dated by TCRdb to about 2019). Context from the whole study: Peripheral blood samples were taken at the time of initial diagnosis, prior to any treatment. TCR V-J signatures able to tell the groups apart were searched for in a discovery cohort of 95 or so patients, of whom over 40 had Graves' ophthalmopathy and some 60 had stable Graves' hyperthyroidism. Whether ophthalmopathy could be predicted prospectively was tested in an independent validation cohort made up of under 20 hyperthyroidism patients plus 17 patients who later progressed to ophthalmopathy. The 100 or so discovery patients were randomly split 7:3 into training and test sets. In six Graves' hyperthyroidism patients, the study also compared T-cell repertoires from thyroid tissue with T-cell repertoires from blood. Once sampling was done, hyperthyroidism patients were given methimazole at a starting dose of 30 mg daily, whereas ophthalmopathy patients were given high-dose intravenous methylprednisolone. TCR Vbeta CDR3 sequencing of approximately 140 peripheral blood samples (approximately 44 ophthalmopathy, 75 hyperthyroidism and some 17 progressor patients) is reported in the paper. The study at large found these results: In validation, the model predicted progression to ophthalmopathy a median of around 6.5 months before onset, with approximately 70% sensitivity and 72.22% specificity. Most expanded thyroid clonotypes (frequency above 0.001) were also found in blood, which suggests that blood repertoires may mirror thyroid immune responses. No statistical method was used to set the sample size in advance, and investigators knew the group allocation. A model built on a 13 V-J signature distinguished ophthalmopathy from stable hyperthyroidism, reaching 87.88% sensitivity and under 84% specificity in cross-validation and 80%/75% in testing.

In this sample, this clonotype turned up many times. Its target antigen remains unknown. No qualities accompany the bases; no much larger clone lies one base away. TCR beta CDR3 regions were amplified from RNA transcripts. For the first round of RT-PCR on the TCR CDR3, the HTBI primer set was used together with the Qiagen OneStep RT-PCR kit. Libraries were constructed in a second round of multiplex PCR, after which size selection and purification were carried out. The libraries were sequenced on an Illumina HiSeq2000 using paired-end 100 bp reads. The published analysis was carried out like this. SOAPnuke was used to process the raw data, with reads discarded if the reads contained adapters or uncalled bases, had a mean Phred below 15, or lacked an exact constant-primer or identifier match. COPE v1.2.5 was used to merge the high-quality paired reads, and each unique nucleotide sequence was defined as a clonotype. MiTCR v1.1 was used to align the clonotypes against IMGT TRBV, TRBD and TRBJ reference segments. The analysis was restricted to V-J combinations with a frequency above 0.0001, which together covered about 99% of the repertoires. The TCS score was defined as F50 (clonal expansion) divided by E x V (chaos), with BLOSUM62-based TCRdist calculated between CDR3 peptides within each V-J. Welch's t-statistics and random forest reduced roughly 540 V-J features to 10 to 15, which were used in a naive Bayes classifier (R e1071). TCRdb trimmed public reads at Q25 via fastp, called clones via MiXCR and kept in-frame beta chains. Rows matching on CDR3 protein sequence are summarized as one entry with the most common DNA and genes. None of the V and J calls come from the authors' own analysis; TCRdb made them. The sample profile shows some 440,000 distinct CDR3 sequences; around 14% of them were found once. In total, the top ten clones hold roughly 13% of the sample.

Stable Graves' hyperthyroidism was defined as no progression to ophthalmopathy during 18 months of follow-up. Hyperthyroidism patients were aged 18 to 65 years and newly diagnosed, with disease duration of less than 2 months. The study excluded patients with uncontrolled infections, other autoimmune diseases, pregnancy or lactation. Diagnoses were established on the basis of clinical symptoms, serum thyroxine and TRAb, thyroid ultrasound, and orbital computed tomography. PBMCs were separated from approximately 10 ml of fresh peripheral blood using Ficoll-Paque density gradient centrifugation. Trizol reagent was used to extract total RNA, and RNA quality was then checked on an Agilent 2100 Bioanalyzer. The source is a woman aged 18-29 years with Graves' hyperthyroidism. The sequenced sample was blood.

The CDR3 reads as follows: CSALEREQFEQYF. The DNA sequence follows: TGCAGTGCCTTAGAGCGGGAGCAATTCGAGCAGTACTTC. The chain uses TRBV20-1 and TRBJ2-7, with 8 central nucleotides matching TRBD2. CDR1 and CDR2 are read off the germline V gene (reference sequence) as DFQATT and SNEGSKA. The CDR3 has 13 amino acids, counting the end cysteine and phenylalanine. Here the CDR3 DNA is all that survives: 39 bases in frame from base 1. Compared with germline, V lacks 6 bases and J lacks 6 bases; bases without a gene match: 10.